This T cell receptor beta chain was recovered during a study of post-analysis software for immune sequencing data. Unique molecular identifiers tagged the TCR beta cDNA libraries. TCRdb re-analysed the PCR reads in MiXCR, keeping a single row per CDR3 protein. The sample holds fewer than 600,000 distinct CDR3 sequences, around 40% seen once. Overall study results and limits: The five TRBV segments detected at higher frequency in patients than in controls included TRBV5-6, TRBV5-1 and TRBV20-1. F measure showed strong co-clustering of same-batch samples. For normalized Chao1 diversity, multiple sclerosis patients scored significantly lower than controls did.

CDR3 size: 14 residues. On this clonotype itself: The antigen is undetermined. The junction and the germline gene differ at one end; a read error may be behind it.

Sample: blood. The source is a girl between 5 and 17 years old with multiple sclerosis. The J gene is TRBJ2-1, the V gene TRBV12-3 or TRBV12-4, with D unresolved. The CDR3 reads CASSSTSYYNEQIF. CDR3 bases: TGTGCCAGCAGTTCCACTTCCTACTACAATGAGCAGATCTTC.